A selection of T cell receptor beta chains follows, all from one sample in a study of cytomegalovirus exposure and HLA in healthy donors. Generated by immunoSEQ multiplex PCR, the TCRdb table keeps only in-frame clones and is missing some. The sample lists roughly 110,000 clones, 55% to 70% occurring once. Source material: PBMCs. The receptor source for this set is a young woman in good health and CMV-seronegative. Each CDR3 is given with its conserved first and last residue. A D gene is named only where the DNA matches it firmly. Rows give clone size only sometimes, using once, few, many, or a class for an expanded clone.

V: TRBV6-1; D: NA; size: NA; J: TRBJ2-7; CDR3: CASSEKGGAGYEQYF; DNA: TGTGCCAGCAGTGAAAAAGGAGGGGCCGGTTACGAGCAGTACTTC
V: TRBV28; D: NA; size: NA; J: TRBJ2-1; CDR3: CASSPRGGTSYNEQFF; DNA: TGTGCCAGCAGTCCAAGAGGAGGCACCTCCTACAATGAGCAGTTCTTC
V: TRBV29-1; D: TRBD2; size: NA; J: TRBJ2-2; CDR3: CSVGTSGSTGELFF; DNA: TGCAGCGTAGGGACTAGCGGGAGCACCGGGGAGCTGTTTTTT
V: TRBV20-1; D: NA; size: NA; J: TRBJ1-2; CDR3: CSAEHNYGYTF; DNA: TGCAGTGCAGAACATAACTATGGCTACACCTTC
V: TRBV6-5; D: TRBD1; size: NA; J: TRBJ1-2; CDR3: CASSTTGFRGYGYTF; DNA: TGTGCCAGCAGTACGACAGGGTTCAGGGGATATGGCTACACCTTC
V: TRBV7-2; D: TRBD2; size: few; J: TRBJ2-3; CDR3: CASSLAPTRLLAGADTQYF; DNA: TGTGCCAGCAGCTTAGCCCCCACACGGTTACTAGCGGGGGCAGATACGCAGTATTTT
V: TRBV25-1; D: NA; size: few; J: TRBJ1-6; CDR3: CASSESFNSPLHF; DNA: TGTGCCAGCAGTGAATCTTTCAATTCACCCCTCCACTTT
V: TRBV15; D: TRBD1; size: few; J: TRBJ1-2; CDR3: CATSRDPGQLYGYTF; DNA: TGTGCCACCAGCAGAGATCCGGGACAGCTATATGGCTACACCTTC
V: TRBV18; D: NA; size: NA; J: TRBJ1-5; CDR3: CASSRGTLDQPQHF; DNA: TGTGCCAGCTCACGCGGGACTTTAGATCAGCCCCAGCATTTT
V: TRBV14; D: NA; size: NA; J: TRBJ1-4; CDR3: CASSPRQNEKLFF; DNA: TGTGCCAGCAGCCCCCGACAGAATGAAAAACTGTTTTTT
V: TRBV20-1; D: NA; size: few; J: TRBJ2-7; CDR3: CSASDNYEQYF; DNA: TGCAGTGCCTCCGACAACTACGAGCAGTACTTC
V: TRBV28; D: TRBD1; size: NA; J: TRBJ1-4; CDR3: CATTGGRATNEKLFF; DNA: TGTGCCACCACAGGGGGGCGGGCAACTAATGAAAAACTGTTTTTT
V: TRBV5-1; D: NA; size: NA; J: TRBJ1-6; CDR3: CASSLEGSLNSPLHF; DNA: TGCGCCAGCAGCTTGGAAGGGAGTCTTAATTCACCCCTCCACTTT
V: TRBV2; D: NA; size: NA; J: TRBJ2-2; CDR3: CASSESRGQPYTGELFF; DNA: TGTGCCAGCAGTGAAAGCAGGGGCCAACCCTACACCGGGGAGCTGTTTTTT
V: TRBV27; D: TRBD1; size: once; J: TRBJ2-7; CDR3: CASSLTNPGQGYEQYF; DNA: TGTGCCAGCAGTTTAACCAACCCGGGACAGGGGTACGAGCAGTACTTC
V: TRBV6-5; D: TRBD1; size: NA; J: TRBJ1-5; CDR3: CASSYRQGCNQPQHF; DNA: TGTGCCAGCAGTTACAGACAGGGGTGCAATCAGCCCCAGCATTTT
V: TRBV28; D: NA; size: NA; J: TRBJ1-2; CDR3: CASSLWARGAYGYTF; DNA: TGTGCCAGCAGTTTATGGGCCCGGGGGGCCTATGGCTACACCTTC
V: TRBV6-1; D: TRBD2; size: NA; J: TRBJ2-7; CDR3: CASSALAGVSEQYF; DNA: TGTGCCAGCAGCGCTCTAGCGGGAGTGTCCGAGCAGTACTTC
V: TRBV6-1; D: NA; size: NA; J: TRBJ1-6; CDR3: CASMEGVGSPLHF; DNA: TGTGCCAGCATGGAGGGAGTAGGATCACCCCTCCACTTT
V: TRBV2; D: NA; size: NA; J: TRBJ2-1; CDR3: CASRWEPQNEQFF; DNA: TGTGCCAGCAGGTGGGAGCCTCAAAATGAGCAGTTCTTC
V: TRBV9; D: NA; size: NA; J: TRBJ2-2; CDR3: CASSASSVLNTGELFF; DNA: TGTGCCAGCAGCGCCTCTAGCGTACTGAACACCGGGGAGCTGTTTTTT
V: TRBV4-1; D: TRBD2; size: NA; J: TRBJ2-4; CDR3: CASSPVGRSKNIQYF; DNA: TGCGCCAGCAGCCCGGTCGGGAGGTCCAAAAACATTCAGTACTTC
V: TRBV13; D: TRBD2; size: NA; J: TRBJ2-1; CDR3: CASSLDGSGGDNEQFF; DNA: TGTGCCAGCAGCTTAGACGGTAGCGGGGGAGACAATGAGCAGTTCTTC
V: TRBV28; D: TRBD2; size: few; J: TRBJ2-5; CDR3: CASSLGGLAEETQYF; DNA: TGTGCCAGCAGTTTAGGGGGACTAGCGGAAGAGACCCAGTACTTC
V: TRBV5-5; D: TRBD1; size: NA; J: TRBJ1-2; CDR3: CASSLGDRAYGYTF; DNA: TGTGCCAGCAGCTTGGGTGACAGGGCATATGGCTACACCTTC
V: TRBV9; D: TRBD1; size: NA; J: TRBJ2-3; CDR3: CATLRTGGTDTQYF; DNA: TGTGCCACCCTAAGGACAGGGGGCACAGATACGCAGTATTTT
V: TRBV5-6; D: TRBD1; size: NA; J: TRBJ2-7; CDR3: CASSLQGQDYEQYF; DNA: TGTGCCAGCAGCTTGCAGGGACAGGACTACGAGCAGTACTTC
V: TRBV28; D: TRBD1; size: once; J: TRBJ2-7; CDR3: CASSSLRGTYEQYF; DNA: TGTGCCAGCAGTTCCCTCAGGGGGACCTACGAGCAGTACTTC
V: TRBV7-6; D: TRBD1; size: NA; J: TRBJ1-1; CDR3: CASSQGAGGMFGYTEAFF; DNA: TGTGCCAGCAGCCAAGGGGCAGGGGGCATGTTTGGCTACACTGAAGCTTTCTTT
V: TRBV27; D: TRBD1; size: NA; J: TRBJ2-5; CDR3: CASSSLTGGVETQYF; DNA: TGTGCCAGCAGTTCGCTAACAGGGGGCGTGGAGACCCAGTACTTC
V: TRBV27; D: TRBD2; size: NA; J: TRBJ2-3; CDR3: CASSLSGISTDTQYF; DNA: TGTGCCAGCAGCCTTAGCGGGATTAGCACAGATACGCAGTATTTT
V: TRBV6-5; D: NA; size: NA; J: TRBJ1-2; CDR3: CASSYNREAGYTF; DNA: TGTGCCAGCAGTTACAACAGGGAAGCTGGCTACACCTTC
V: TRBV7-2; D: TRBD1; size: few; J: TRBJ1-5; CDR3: CASSFGGDRRVQPQHF; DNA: TGTGCCAGCAGCTTCGGAGGGGACAGGAGAGTGCAGCCCCAGCATTTT
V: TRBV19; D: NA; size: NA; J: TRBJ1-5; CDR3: CASSSHSYSNQPQHF; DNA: TGTGCCAGTAGTTCCCACAGTTATAGCAATCAGCCCCAGCATTTT
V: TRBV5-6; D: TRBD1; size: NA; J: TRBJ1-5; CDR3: CASSRRTGTNQPQHF; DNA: TGTGCCAGCAGCCGGAGGACAGGGACCAATCAGCCCCAGCATTTT
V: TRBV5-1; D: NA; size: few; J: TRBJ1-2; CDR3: CASSLVRGGYGYTF; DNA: TGCGCCAGCAGCTTGGTCAGGGGTGGCTATGGCTACACCTTC
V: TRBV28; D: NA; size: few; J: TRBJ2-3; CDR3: CASRELALSTDTQYF; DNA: TGTGCCAGCAGGGAACTAGCTCTGAGCACAGATACGCAGTATTTT
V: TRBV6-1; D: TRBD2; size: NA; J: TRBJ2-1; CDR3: CASSEGLEAYNEQFF; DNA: TGTGCCAGCAGTGAGGGACTAGAGGCGTACAATGAGCAGTTCTTC
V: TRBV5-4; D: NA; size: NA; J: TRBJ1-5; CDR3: CASRIWASNQPQHF; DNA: TGTGCCAGCCGAATTTGGGCAAGCAATCAGCCCCAGCATTTT
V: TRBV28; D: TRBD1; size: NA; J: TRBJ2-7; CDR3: CASRLPGTGKYEQYF; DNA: TGTGCCAGCAGACTTCCCGGGACAGGTAAATACGAGCAGTACTTC